The rows below give T cell receptor beta chains drawn from one sample of a study of CDR3 diversity in severe acne. MiXCR was run by TCRdb on the PCR reads, yielding one entry per CDR3 protein. The sample contains almost 85,000 distinct CDR3 sequences, 51% of which appear only once. The sample was blood. The receptor source for this set is a male donor in good health, without acne. Both conserved end residues are trimmed from each CDR3.

v_call	j_call	cdr3_aa
TRBV24-1	TRBJ2-7	ATSDSRTSGYEQY
TRBV6-6	TRBJ1-6	ASSYRVGRNNSPLH
TRBV19	TRBJ1-1	ASSGNTEAF
TRBV28	TRBJ2-7	ASSEAGYEQY
TRBV2	TRBJ1-2	ASSESSNPYGYT
TRBV6-5	TRBJ2-5	ASSASRGRETQY
TRBV10-3	TRBJ2-5	AIKATDNFQETQY
TRBV18	TRBJ2-1	ASSTTGRGNEQF
TRBV25-1	TRBJ2-7	ASSATDYEQY
TRBV7-9	TRBJ1-2	ALTGGGLGYT
TRBV3-1	TRBJ2-7	ASSPGGYEQY
TRBV20-1	TRBJ1-2	SAREVRGYT
TRBV7-2	TRBJ1-5	ASSPGTGATLVGNQPQH
TRBV10-3	TRBJ2-3	AIRPSGVVVDTQY
TRBV10-3	TRBJ2-5	AIRPGQGWTGETQY
TRBV4-1	TRBJ2-2	ASKGQGTVGELF
TRBV7-3	TRBJ2-5	ASSERDRGRETQY
TRBV10-1	TRBJ2-7	ASSHGQFDEQY
TRBV5-1	TRBJ1-4	ASSLSRYTGTNEKLF
TRBV12-3/TRBV12-4	TRBJ1-1	ASSRWADYDTEAF
TRBV25-1	TRBJ1-2	ASSEASGRGIYGYT
TRBV4-2	TRBJ2-5	ASSAWGETQY
TRBV7-6	TRBJ2-3	ASTSRRGNTNTQC
TRBV24-1	NA	ATSLGQGYSYNEQF
TRBV15	TRBJ2-2	ATSRRLAGGPVTGELF
TRBV7-9	TRBJ2-3	ASSLAAGDTQY
TRBV7-9	TRBJ1-2	ASSLVSRGINGYT
TRBV10-1	TRBJ2-2	ASSESRRGSTGELL